The 17 T cell receptor beta chains presented below share a single source sample, sequenced in a study of blood T cell repertoires in COVID-19. Produced via immunoSEQ multiplex PCR; TCRdb's table is partial and in-frame only. The table has 160,000 or so clones, roughly 89% seen once. The material sequenced was peripheral blood. These receptors were collected from a woman between 70 and 85 years old with COVID-19, enrolled during active disease.

V is TRBV5-4 and J is TRBJ1-1; 7 bases are a match to TRBD1. V dropped 4 bases and J dropped 10; count of bases not matched to a gene: 28. This CDR3 spans 19 amino acids. Looked up from germline, CDR1 is SGHNT and CDR2 is YYREEE (reference sequence). DNA for the CDR3: TGTGCCAGCAGCCTGGGGGGGATATGGGCCTTACAGGGGACCCTTGGAGCTTTCTTT. Translating it yields CASSLGGIWALQGTLGAFF.

This rearrangement joins TRBV30 to TRBJ1-1; TRBD1 aligns across 9 bases. J was trimmed by 5 bases and V by 3 bases; bases with no gene match: 7. This CDR3 comprises 14 residues. Per the germline V gene, CDR1 is GTSNPN and CDR2 is SVGIG (reference sequence). The CDR3 region is CAWRGDRVDTEAFF. The CDR3 bases are TGTGCCTGGAGGGGGGACAGGGTAGATACTGAAGCTTTCTTT.

The V gene is TRBV7-9, the J gene TRBJ2-1; 11 bases map to TRBD2. CDR1 and CDR2 from the germline V gene are SEHNR and FQNEAQ (reference sequence). The CDR3 extends over 15 amino acids. V shed 5 bases and J 9 bases; nucleotides not matched to a gene: 9. Here the CDR3 reads CASSHKLAGVSEQFF. The CDR3 DNA sequence: TGTGCCAGCAGCCACAAACTAGCGGGGGTGAGTGAGCAGTTCTTC.

The V call is TRBV30, the J call TRBJ1-1, with 8 bases identical to TRBD1. This CDR3 comprises 14 residues. The V gene's germline CDR1 is GTSNPN and CDR2 SVGIG (reference sequence). The V and J ends lost 4 bases and 3 bases, in that order; junction bases with no gene match: 7. This CDR3 is CAWNRPQGDTEAFF. CDR3 DNA: TGTGCCTGGAACCGCCCACAGGGGGACACTGAAGCTTTCTTT.

The V call is TRBV3-1 (or the pseudogene TRBV3-2), the J call TRBJ1-2; TRBD1 matches 8 bases. The CDR3 length is 16 residues. Germline CDR1 reads LGHDT; CDR2 reads YNNKEL (reference sequence). The trim removed 1 base at V and 3 bases at J, leaving 7 bases unmatched. The CDR3 sequence: CASSQALGQGDYGYTF. The CDR3 DNA reads as TGTGCCAGCAGCCAAGCTTTAGGACAGGGAGACTATGGCTACACCTTC.

Only a few counts were recorded for this clone. The chain couples TRBV18 to TRBJ1-2; D gene unclear. Germline-derived CDR1 and CDR2 are KGHSH and LQKENI. Trimming took 0 bases from V and 0 from J, leaving 8 bases between them. The CDR3 totals 15 residues. CDR3: CASSPPVDSNYGYTF. CDR3 DNA sequence: TGTGCCAGCTCACCACCGGTAGATTCTAACTATGGCTACACCTTC. The full variable domain, with the rest looked up from reference TRBV18 and TRBJ1-2, is NAGVMQNPRHLVRRRGQEARLRCSPMKGHSHVYWYRQLPEEGLKFMVYLQKENIIDESGMPKERFSAEFPKEGPSILRIQQVVRGDSAAYFCASSPPVDSNYGYTFGSGTRLTVV.

The chain recombines TRBV11-2 with TRBJ1-6; 9 bases fit TRBD1. V trimming: 5 bases; J trimming: 8 bases; junction bases outside the gene matches: 4. Per the germline V gene, CDR1 is SGHAT and CDR2 is FQNNGV. The CDR3 consists of 14 residues. The CDR3 DNA follows: TGTGCCAGCAGCCCGACAGGGGGTTATTCACCCCTCCACTTT. Its translation is CASSPTGGYSPLHF.

V gene TRBV6-1 combines with J gene TRBJ1-5, with 7 bases identical to TRBD1. V lost 0 bases and J lost 0; bases outside the gene matches: 11. Germline lookup yields CDR1 MNHNS and CDR2 SASEGT. This CDR3 has 19 residues. DNA of the CDR3: TGTGCCAGCAGTGAAGCCAGGGGGAACAGGGTAGGTAGCAATCAGCCCCAGCATTTT. It translates to CASSEARGNRVGSNQPQHF.

The J gene is TRBJ2-2, the V gene TRBV24-1; 14 bases align to TRBD2. This CDR3 is built from 18 residues. V was clipped by 3 bases and J by 4 bases; unmatched bases: 6. CDR1 is KGHDR, CDR2 SFDVKD, per germline. The CDR3 sequence is CATSDRLAGGQGTGELFF. As DNA, the CDR3 is TGTGCCACCAGTGATCGACTAGCGGGGGGGCAGGGCACCGGGGAGCTGTTTTTT.

The V gene is TRBV5-1, the J gene TRBJ2-1; the match to TRBD2 covers 13 bases. The ends lost 3 bases at V and 8 bases at J; junction bases unmatched: 5. Germline V gene data show CDR1 as SGHRS and CDR2 as YFSETQ. The CDR3 spans 15 residues. The CDR3, as DNA: TGCGCCAGCAGCTCCGGACTAGCGGGGGTGGATGAGCAGTTCTTC. It yields the protein CASSSGLAGVDEQFF.

The chain carries TRBV11-2 and TRBJ2-3, with 7 bases identical to TRBD1. The CDR3 extends over 15 amino acids. V was clipped by 5 bases and J by 5 bases; unmatched bases: 10. The germline CDR1 and CDR2 sequences are SGHAT and FQNNGV. Here the CDR3 DNA reads TGTGCCAGCAGCAGAACCGGGACAGCTGGAGATACGCAGTATTTT. Translation gives CASSRTGTAGDTQYF.

This clone was found once. The chain is built from TRBV10-1 and TRBJ1-2, with 8 bases aligning to TRBD1. Germline assignment: CDR1 WNHNN and CDR2 SYGVQD (reference sequence). Unmatched junction bases numbered 7, after V lost 3 bases and J lost 4 bases. The CDR3 sequence is 15 residues long. The CDR3 is CASSEGQGDVYGYTF. The CDR3 coding sequence is TGCGCCAGCAGTGAAGGACAGGGCGACGTCTATGGCTACACCTTC.

The gene calls are TRBV7-2 and TRBJ2-5, with D perhaps TRBD1 (6 bases). The V and J ends lost 5 bases and 5 bases respectively, with 15 bases between them. The germline V gene has CDR1 SGHTA and CDR2 FQGNSA. The CDR3 runs 14 residues. This CDR3 is CASSKDRTGETQYF. For the CDR3, the DNA is TGTGCCAGCAGCAAAGACAGGACTGGGGAGACCCAGTACTTC.

The chain has TRBV2 and TRBJ2-1; tentative D call: TRBD2 (7 bases). Germline V gene lookup returns CDR1 SNHLY and CDR2 FYNNEI. Trimming removed 11 bases from V and 4 bases from J, with 15 bases in between. CDR3 length: 13 residues. The chain's CDR3 is CASLAGAYNEQFF. In nucleotides, the CDR3 is TGTGCCTCTCTGGCGGGGGCTTACAATGAGCAGTTCTTC.

V and J are TRBV21-1 and TRBJ1-2; TRBD1, the table's D call, was not compared with the DNA. TRBV21-1 is a pseudogene locus. The CDR3 loop spans 18 amino acids. CDR3 DNA: TGTGCCAGCAGCAAAGTTCAGGGCCGGATCCATGAATCCTATGGCTACACCTTC. It yields the protein CASSKVQGRIHESYGYTF.

The V call is TRBV5-5, the J call TRBJ1-4; 8 bases line up with TRBD1. The V gene's germline CDR1 is SGHKS and CDR2 YYEKEE (reference sequence). The junction had 8 bases not matched to a gene; V was cut back by 4 bases and J by 6 bases. CDR3 length: 15 residues. The CDR3 DNA is TGTGCCAGCAGCGCCGGGACAGGAGGTTATGAAAAACTGTTTTTT. Protein: CASSAGTGGYEKLFF.

This clone was detected only a few times. The genes are TRBV11-2 and TRBJ2-2, with 8 bases lining up with TRBD1. Trimming removed 8 bases from V and 4 bases from J; junction bases left unmatched: 9. The CDR3 runs to 15 residues. In germline, CDR1 is SGHAT, CDR2 FQNNGV. CDR3 sequence: CASGQGRSLTGELFF. CDR3 DNA: TGTGCCAGCGGACAGGGCCGAAGCCTCACCGGGGAGCTGTTTTTT. The full variable domain, rest sourced from reference TRBV11-2 and TRBJ2-2, is EAGVAQSPRYKIIEKRQSVAFWCNPISGHATLYWYQQILGQGPKLLIQFQNNGVVDDSQLPKDRFSAERLKGVDSTLKIQPAKLEDSAVYLCASGQGRSLTGELFFGEGSRLTVL.